These T cell receptor beta chains were read from a single sample in a study of T cell repertoires in cytomegalovirus infection. MiXCR, applied by TCRdb to the reads, yields one record per CDR3 protein. The table lists around 770,000 distinct CDR3 sequences, about 28% of them singletons. Their antigens remain unidentified. Sequenced material: cultured CD8+ T cells from PBMCs, taken from culture after CMV antigen stimulation. These receptors originate from a human donor in good health (CMV status not recorded). Some clones in this sample may be carry-over from other donors' samples. Both conserved end residues are part of each CDR3. The order of the fields is D gene, V gene, J gene, clone size, CDR3 DNA, CDR3 protein. D genes are given only for firm matches. The listing skips clone size in some rows; elsewhere it reads once, few, many or a size class.

>TRBD2|TRBV12-3/TRBV12-4|TRBJ2-1|many
TGTGCCAGCAGGGGACTAGCGGGGGGGTGGAATGAGCAGTTCTTC
CASRGLAGGWNEQFF
>TRBD1|TRBV10-3|TRBJ1-6|.
TGTGCCATCAGTGAGTGGCAGGGGGGAGAAGCCATAATTCACTTT
CAISEWQGGEAIIHF
>.|TRBV6-1|TRBJ2-2|.
TGTGCCAGCAGTGAACTTCAGGTAAAACCCGGGGAGCTGTTTTTT
CASSELQVKPGELFF
>TRBD1|TRBV7-6|TRBJ1-6|.
TGTGCCAGCATCGGGGACAGGGCTAATTCACCCCTCCACTTT
CASIGDRANSPLHF
>TRBD1|TRBV7-6|TRBJ2-1|many
TGTGCCAGCAGCTTACGGGGGACAGGGGTGAATGAGCAGTTCTTC
CASSLRGTGVNEQFF
>TRBD1|TRBV20-1|TRBJ2-3|few
TGCAGTGCTAGGAGCTTCAGACAGGGGAGCCCTAGCACAGATACGCAGTATTTT
CSARSFRQGSPSTDTQYF
>TRBD1|TRBV6-1|TRBJ1-5|.
TGTGCCAGCAGACTCCTGACAGGGGGTAGTCAGCCCCAGCATTTT
CASRLLTGGSQPQHF
>.|TRBV4-1|TRBJ1-2|.
TGCGCCAGCAGCCAAGAAATAGGGAGATTCGAAAGGGGCTACACCTTC
CASSQEIGRFERGYTF
>TRBD1|TRBV2|TRBJ2-7|.
TGTGCCAGCCAGGGACAGCACTACGAGCAGTACTTC
CASQGQHYEQYF
>TRBD1|TRBV20-1|TRBJ2-2|.
TGCAGTGCTAGGGGACAGGGGGCTTACACCGGGGAGCTGTTTTTT
CSARGQGAYTGELFF